This entry lists 8 T cell receptor beta chains sequenced from one sample in a study of patients and donors after allogeneic stem cell transplantation. TCRdb reprocessed the RT-PCR reads with MiXCR, giving one entry per CDR3 protein. The top ten hold 53% of the sample, which has about 11,000 distinct CDR3 sequences, about 20% seen once. Sample: blood, either unsorted or a sorted T cell fraction (not recorded which). The receptor source for this set is a human donor who was either an allogeneic HSCT recipient or a stem cell or donor lymphocyte infusion donor (not recorded which). It is not recorded whose cells these are; they may come from a transplant donor.

Remarks on this clonotype: A read error may account for a junction end that differs from germline. The chain joins TRBV20-1 to TRBJ2-1; the match to TRBD2 covers 8 bases. This CDR3 comprises 14 residues. Germline V gene sequence: CDR1 DFQATT, CDR2 SNEGSKA (reference sequence). DNA of the CDR3: TGCAATGCTCCTCGGGGGGGGGACTACAATGAGCAGTTCTTC. Its translation is CNAPRGGDYNEQFF.

The chain carries TRBV5-1 and TRBJ1-4; tentative D call: TRBD1 (6 bases). CDR3 length equals 14 residues. Germline V CDR1 and CDR2: SGHRS, YFSETQ. Deletions cut 5 bases from V and 2 bases from J, with 10 bases between. CDR3 protein: CASRDTGTNEKLFF. In nucleotides, the CDR3 is TGCGCCAGCAGGGACACAGGGACTAATGAAAAACTGTTTTTT.

This clonotype was seen at least ten times. V gene TRBV9 combines with J gene TRBJ2-1; 9 positions match TRBD2. Losses at the gene ends were 4 bases for V and 9 bases for J; bases not matched to a gene: 8. The germline V gene encodes CDR1 SGDLS and CDR2 YYNGEE. CDR3 length: 14 residues. The CDR3 is CASSFLSGGGEQFF. For the CDR3, the DNA is TGTGCCAGCAGCTTTCTTAGCGGGGGTGGTGAGCAGTTCTTC.

This clonotype was found many times. The rearrangement joins TRBV5-1 to TRBJ2-3; 10 positions match TRBD1. This CDR3 contains 19 residues. V trimming: 3 bases; J trimming: 1 base; junction bases outside the gene matches: 14. CDR1 is SGHRS and CDR2 is YFSETQ in the germline V gene. This CDR3 is CASSSGTGALGIGTDTQYF. The CDR3 DNA sequence: TGCGCCAGCAGCTCCGGGACAGGGGCGTTGGGAATCGGCACAGATACGCAGTATTTT.

This clonotype was observed a few times. J is TRBJ1-1 and V is TRBV29-1; D gene unclear. V lost 4 bases and J 2 bases, leaving 11 bases between the germline ends. Germline V lookup: CDR1 SQVTM, CDR2 ANQGSEA. This CDR3 has 13 residues. The CDR3 sequence is CSVVGPTNTEAFF. The CDR3 coding sequence is TGCAGCGTTGTCGGACCCACCAACACTGAAGCTTTCTTT.

This clonotype came up a few times. For the CDR3, the DNA is TGTGCCAGCAGCAAAGGGGGACAGGTGCCGAACACTGAAGCTTTCTTT. This sequence encodes CASSKGGQVPNTEAFF. The rearrangement links TRBV21-1 to TRBJ1-1; the table's TRBD1 call for D was not verified on the DNA. TRBV21-1 is a listed pseudogene. There are 16 residues in the CDR3.

This clonotype came up a few times. V is TRBV7-9 and J is TRBJ1-1, with D uncertain. The germline V gene encodes CDR1 SEHNR and CDR2 FQNEAQ (reference sequence). V lost 4 bases, J lost 0 bases, and 6 bases lay in between. The CDR3 has 13 amino acids. In nucleotides, the CDR3 is TGTGCCAGCAGCTCCGGGCTGAACACTGAAGCTTTCTTT. It encodes CASSSGLNTEAFF. The whole variable domain, filled in from reference TRBV7-9 and TRBJ1-1, reads DTGVSQNPRHKITKRGQNVTFRCDPISEHNRLYWYRQTLGQGPEFLTYFQNEAQLEKSRLLSDRFSAERPKGSFSTLEIQRTEQGDSAMYLCASSSGLNTEAFFGQGTRLTVV.

This rearrangement joins TRBV5-1 to TRBJ2-3; D is unclear. CDR3 length: 15 residues. The V gene's germline CDR1 is SGHRS and CDR2 YFSETQ. V was pared by 2 bases and J by 0 bases, with 10 bases between. DNA for the CDR3: TGCGCCAGCAGCTTACTCGCCACTAGCACAGATACGCAGTATTTT. It codes for CASSLLATSTDTQYF.